This T cell receptor beta chain is from a study of cytomegalovirus exposure and HLA in healthy donors. Across the study: The use of the same platform for the 90 to 150 validation repertoires and the 550 to 850 first-cohort repertoires was reported by a later analysis.

Assay used: immunoSEQ multiplex PCR; TCRdb lists only in-frame clones, some missing. Among some 130,000 clones listed, about nine tenths were seen once. Looked up from germline, CDR1 is KGHSH and CDR2 is LQKENI. This CDR3 contains 18 residues. V shed 0 bases and J shed 2 bases, with 19 bases lying between them. Comments on this clone: The antigen is not known.

Study results and caveats: In vitro assays verified that three CMV-associated chains recognized CMV antigens specifically. Most TCR sequences showed up rarely, but some public TCRs showed up in many donors.

V gene TRBV18 combines with J gene TRBJ1-2; no firm D call. The sequencing sample was made of PBMCs. The receptor was derived from a man aged 25-45 years in good health and CMV-seronegative. The CDR3 loop reads CASSPPAGGLTANYGYTF. As DNA, the CDR3 is TGTGCCAGCTCACCACCTGCGGGAGGGCTCACGGCGAACTATGGCTACACCTTC.